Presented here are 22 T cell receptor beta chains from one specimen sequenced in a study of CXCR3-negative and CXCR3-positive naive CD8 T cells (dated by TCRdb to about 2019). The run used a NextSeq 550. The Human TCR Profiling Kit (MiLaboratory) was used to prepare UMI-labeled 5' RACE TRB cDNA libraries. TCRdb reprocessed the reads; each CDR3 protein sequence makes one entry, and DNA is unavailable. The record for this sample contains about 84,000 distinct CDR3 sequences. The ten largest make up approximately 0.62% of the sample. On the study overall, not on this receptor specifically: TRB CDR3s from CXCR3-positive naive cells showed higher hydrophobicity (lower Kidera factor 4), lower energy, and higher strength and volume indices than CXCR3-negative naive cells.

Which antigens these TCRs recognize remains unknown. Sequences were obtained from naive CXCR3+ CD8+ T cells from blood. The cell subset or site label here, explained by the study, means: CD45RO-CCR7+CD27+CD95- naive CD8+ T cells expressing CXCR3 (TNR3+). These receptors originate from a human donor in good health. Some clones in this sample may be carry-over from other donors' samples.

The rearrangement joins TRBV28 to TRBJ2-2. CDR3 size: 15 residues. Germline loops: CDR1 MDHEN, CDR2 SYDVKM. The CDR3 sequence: CASSLLSENTGELFF.

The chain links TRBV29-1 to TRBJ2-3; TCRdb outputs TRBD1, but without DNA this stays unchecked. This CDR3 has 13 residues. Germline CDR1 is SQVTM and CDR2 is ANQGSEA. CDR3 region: CSVEAGARDTQYF.

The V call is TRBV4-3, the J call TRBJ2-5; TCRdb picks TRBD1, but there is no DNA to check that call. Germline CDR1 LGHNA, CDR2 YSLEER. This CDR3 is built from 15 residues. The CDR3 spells CASSQDVLGEETQYF.

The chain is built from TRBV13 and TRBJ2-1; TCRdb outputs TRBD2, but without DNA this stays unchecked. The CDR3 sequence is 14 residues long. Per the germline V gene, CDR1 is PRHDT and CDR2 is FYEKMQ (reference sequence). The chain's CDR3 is CASTFGGGPGEQFF. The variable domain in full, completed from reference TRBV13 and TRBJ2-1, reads AAGVIQSPRHLIKEKRETATLKCYPIPRHDTVYWYQQGPGQDPQFLISFYEKMQSDKGSIPDRFSAQQFSDYHSELNMSSLELGDSALYFCASTFGGGPGEQFFGPGTRLTVL.

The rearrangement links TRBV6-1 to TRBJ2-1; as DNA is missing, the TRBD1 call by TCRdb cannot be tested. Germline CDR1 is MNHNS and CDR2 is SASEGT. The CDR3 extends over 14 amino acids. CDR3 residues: CASIEGGANNEQFF.

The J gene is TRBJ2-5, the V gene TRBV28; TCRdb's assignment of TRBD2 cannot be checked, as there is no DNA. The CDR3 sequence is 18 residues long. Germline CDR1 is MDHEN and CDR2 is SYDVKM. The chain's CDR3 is CASSALLGLAGGQETQYF.

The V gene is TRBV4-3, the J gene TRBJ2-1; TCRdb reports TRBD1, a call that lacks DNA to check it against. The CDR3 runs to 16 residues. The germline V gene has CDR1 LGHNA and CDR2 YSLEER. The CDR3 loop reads CASSQVSGQGGNEQFF.

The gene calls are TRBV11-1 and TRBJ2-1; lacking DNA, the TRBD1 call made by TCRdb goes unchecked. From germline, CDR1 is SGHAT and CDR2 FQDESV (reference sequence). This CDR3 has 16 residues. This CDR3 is CASSLLGTGGYNEQFF.

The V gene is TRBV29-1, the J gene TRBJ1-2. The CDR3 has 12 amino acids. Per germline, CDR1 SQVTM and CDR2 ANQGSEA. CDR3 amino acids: CSVEDWEGGYTF.

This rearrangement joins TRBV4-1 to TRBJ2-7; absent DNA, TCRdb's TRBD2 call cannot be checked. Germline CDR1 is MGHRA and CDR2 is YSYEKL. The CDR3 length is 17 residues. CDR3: CASSQVTSGLSSYEQYF.

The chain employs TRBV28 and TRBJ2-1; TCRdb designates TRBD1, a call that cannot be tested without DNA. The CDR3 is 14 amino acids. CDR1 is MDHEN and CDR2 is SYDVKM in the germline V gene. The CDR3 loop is CASSTGQGNGEQFF. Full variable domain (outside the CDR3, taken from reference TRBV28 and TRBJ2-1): DVKVTQSSRYLVKRTGEKVFLECVQDMDHENMFWYRQDPGLGLRLIYFSYDVKMKEKGDIPEGYSVSREKKERFSLILESASTNQTSMYLCASSTGQGNGEQFFGPGTRLTVL.

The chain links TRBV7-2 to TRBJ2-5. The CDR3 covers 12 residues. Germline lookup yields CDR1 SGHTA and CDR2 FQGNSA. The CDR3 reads CASSSSEETQYF.

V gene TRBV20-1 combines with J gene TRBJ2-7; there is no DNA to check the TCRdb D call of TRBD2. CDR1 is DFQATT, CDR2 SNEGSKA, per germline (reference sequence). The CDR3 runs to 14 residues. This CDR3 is CSADELGLADEQYF.

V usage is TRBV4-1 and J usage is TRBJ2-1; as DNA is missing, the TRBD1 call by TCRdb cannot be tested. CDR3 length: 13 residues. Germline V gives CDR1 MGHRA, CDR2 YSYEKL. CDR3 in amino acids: CASSQAVTPVEFF.

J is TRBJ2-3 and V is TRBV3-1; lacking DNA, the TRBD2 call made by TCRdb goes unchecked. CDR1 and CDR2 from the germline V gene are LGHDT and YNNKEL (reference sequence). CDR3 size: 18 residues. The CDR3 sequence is CASSLIPGLAGGGHTQYF.

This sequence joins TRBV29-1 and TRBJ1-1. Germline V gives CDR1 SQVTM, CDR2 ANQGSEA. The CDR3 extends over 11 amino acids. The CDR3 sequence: CSVSLVTEAFF.

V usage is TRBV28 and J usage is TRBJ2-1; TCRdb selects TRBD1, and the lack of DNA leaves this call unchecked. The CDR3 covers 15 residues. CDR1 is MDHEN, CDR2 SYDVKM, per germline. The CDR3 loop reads CASKPGQSSYNEQFF.

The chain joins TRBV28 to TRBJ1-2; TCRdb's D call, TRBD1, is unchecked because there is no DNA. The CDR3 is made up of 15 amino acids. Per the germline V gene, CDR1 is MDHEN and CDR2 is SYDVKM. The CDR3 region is CASSTIRDKPYGYTF.

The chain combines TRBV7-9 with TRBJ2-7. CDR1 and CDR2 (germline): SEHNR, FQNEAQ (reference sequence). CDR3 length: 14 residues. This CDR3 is CASSSRLRNYEQYF.

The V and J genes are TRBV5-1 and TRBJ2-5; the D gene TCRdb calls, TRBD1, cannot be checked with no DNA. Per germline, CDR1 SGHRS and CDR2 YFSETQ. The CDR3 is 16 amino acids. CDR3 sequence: CASSQRQGLYQETQYF.

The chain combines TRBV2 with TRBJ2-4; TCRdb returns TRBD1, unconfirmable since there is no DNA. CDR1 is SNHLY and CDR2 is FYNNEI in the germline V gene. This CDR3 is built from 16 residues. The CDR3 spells CASSFGGLSAGNIQYF.

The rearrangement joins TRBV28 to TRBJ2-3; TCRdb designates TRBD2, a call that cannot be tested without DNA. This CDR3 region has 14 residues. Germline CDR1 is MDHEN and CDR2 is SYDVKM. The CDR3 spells CASSFREDEDTQYF. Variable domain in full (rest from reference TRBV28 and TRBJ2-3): DVKVTQSSRYLVKRTGEKVFLECVQDMDHENMFWYRQDPGLGLRLIYFSYDVKMKEKGDIPEGYSVSREKKERFSLILESASTNQTSMYLCASSFREDEDTQYFGPGTRLTVL.